These 5 T cell receptor beta chains came from one sample sequenced in a study of blood T cell repertoires in COVID-19. Method: immunoSEQ multiplex PCR; TCRdb's copy keeps in-frame clones and lacks some. The sample records around 200,000 clones, roughly 85% being singletons. Sequenced sample: peripheral blood. The receptors stem from a human donor with active or convalescent COVID-19. The donor label of this sample is uncertain.

The J gene is TRBJ1-2, the V gene TRBV15, with a tentative D call TRBD1 (5 bases). Germline CDR1 is LNHNV and CDR2 is YYDKDF (reference sequence). Trimming stripped 2 bases from V and 5 bases from J, with 15 bases between. There are 15 residues in the CDR3. This CDR3 is CATSRIDRQLYGYTF. The DNA for the CDR3 is TGTGCCACCAGCAGAATAGATAGACAGCTGTATGGCTACACCTTC.

This clone appeared once. The V and J genes are TRBV5-8 and TRBJ1-4, with D unclear. Trimming took off 4 bases at V and 7 bases at J, with 5 bases between the two ends. Germline V CDR1 and CDR2: SGHTS, YDEGEE. The CDR3 spans 11 residues. The CDR3 sequence: CASSRSEKLFF. DNA of the CDR3: TGTGCCAGCAGCCGTAGTGAAAAACTGTTTTTT.

The gene calls are TRBV7-2 and TRBJ1-2, with a tentative D call TRBD1 (6 bases). V lost 4 bases, J lost 5 bases, and 14 bases lay in between. The CDR3 contains 14 residues. Germline-derived CDR1 and CDR2 are SGHTA and FQGNSA. The CDR3 loop is CASSSYREQYGYTF. CDR3 coding DNA: TGTGCCAGCAGCTCATACAGGGAGCAATATGGCTACACCTTC.

The chain links TRBV5-5 to TRBJ1-2; maybe TRBD1 (6 bases). The CDR3 is 14 amino acids. Germline assignment: CDR1 SGHKS and CDR2 YYEKEE (reference sequence). Trimming removed 7 bases at V and 2 bases at J, with 15 bases between. The CDR3 nucleotides read TGTGCCAGCCTACCCTTTGACAGGAACTATGGCTACACCTTC. It yields the protein CASLPFDRNYGYTF. The full variable domain, rest sourced from reference TRBV5-5 and TRBJ1-2, is DAGVTQSPTHLIKTRGQQVTLRCSPISGHKSVSWYQQVLGQGPQFIFQYYEKEERGRGNFPDRFSARQFPNYSSELNVNALLLGDSALYLCASLPFDRNYGYTFGSGTRLTVV.

This clone showed up just a few times. V is TRBV7-2 and J is TRBJ2-5, with D possibly matching TRBD1 (5 bases). This CDR3 has 15 residues. With 0 bases removed from V and 2 bases from J, the gap between germline ends came to 10 bases. Germline V gene data show CDR1 as SGHTA and CDR2 as FQGNSA. CDR3 nucleotide sequence: TGTGCCAGCAGCTTAGCCAGGGTCCGACAAGAGACCCAGTACTTC. The encoded protein is CASSLARVRQETQYF.